The 21 T cell receptor beta chains reported below all come from one sample, sequenced in a study of blood T cell repertoires in COVID-19. The table came from immunoSEQ multiplex PCR; TCRdb's copy has only in-frame clones and leaves some out. The table has around 210,000 clones, around 80% seen once. Specimen: peripheral blood. These receptor sequences come from a human donor in a cohort sampled during active COVID-19.

The genes are TRBV27 and TRBJ2-7; 12 bases match TRBD2. V was clipped by 2 bases and J by 4 bases; unmatched bases: 3. CDR1 and CDR2 (germline): MNHEY, SMNVEV (reference sequence). The CDR3 is 15 amino acids. The CDR3 spells CASSLALAGGYEQYF. The CDR3 nucleotides read TGTGCCAGCAGTTTAGCCCTAGCGGGAGGGTACGAGCAGTACTTC.

V gene TRBV19 combines with J gene TRBJ2-1, with D possibly TRBD2 on 6 matching bases. Per germline, CDR1 LNHDA and CDR2 SQIVND (reference sequence). This CDR3 has 14 residues. Trimming pared 1 base from V and 6 bases from J, leaving 10 bases between. The CDR3: CASSIVAAANEQFF. In DNA, the CDR3 is TGTGCCAGTAGTATAGTAGCGGCTGCCAATGAGCAGTTCTTC.

The V gene is TRBV10-1, the J gene TRBJ2-4; 9 nucleotides line up with TRBD2. Losses at the gene ends were 3 bases for V and 15 bases for J; bases not matched to a gene: 6. The CDR3 covers 12 residues. The germline gives CDR1 WNHNN, CDR2 SYGVQD (reference sequence). The CDR3 coding sequence is TGCGCCAGCAGTGACGGGCTAGCGGGAATGTACTTC. The encoded protein is CASSDGLAGMYF.

The chain has TRBV3-1 (or the pseudogene TRBV3-2) and TRBJ2-7; D possibly corresponds to TRBD1 (5 bases). Germline assignment: CDR1 LGHDT and CDR2 YNNKEL (reference sequence). V was clipped by 3 bases and J by 2 bases, with 17 bases between them. The CDR3 totals 16 residues. CDR3 sequence: CASSHFPQDTTYEQYF. CDR3 in DNA: TGTGCCAGCAGCCACTTTCCCCAGGACACAACCTACGAGCAGTACTTC.

This clone was observed a few times. V usage is TRBV2 and J usage is TRBJ2-4; 7 bases are a match to TRBD1. CDR3 length equals 12 residues. V was clipped by 8 bases and J by 10 bases; unmatched bases: 8. In germline, CDR1 is SNHLY, CDR2 FYNNEI. The CDR3 DNA reads as TGTGCCAGCTTTCGGCAGGGACAGATTCAGTACTTC. Protein product: CASFRQGQIQYF.

This clone was counted once. The CDR3 loop reads CASSTPGTANYEQYF. The CDR3, as DNA: TGTGCCAGCAGTACACCCGGGACTGCCAACTACGAGCAGTACTTC. This chain links TRBV27 with TRBJ2-7; D is perhaps TRBD2 (6 bases). CDR1 and CDR2 from the germline V gene are MNHEY and SMNVEV (reference sequence). The V end lost 5 bases, the J end lost 3 bases, and 17 bases lay between the germline ends. The CDR3 spans 15 residues.

The V gene is TRBV28, the J gene TRBJ1-2; D is uncertain. CDR3 length: 13 residues. Germline V CDR1 and CDR2: MDHEN, SYDVKM. V shed 8 bases and J shed 6 bases, with 16 bases lying between them. This chain's CDR3 is CASWRTAWDGYTF. DNA of the CDR3: TGTGCCAGCTGGAGGACGGCTTGGGATGGCTACACCTTC.

The genes are TRBV5-5 and TRBJ2-1; perhaps TRBD2 as D (6 bases). Trimming removed 4 bases from V and 0 bases from J, with 20 bases in between. The germline V gene has CDR1 SGHKS and CDR2 YYEKEE (reference sequence). The CDR3 has 18 residues. CDR3 protein: CASSRLNSGLSSYNEQFF. CDR3 bases: TGTGCCAGCAGCCGTTTAAATAGCGGATTAAGCTCCTACAATGAGCAGTTCTTC.

This chain joins TRBV5-6 and TRBJ2-5; D unresolved. V was cut by 0 bases and J by 2 bases, with 11 bases left in between. This CDR3 has 15 amino acids. Germline CDR1 is SGHDT and CDR2 is YYEEEE. This chain's CDR3 is CASSLVVSKQETQYF. Here the CDR3 DNA reads TGTGCCAGCAGCTTGGTCGTCAGTAAACAAGAGACCCAGTACTTC.

V is TRBV30 and J is TRBJ2-7; possibly TRBD2 for D (6 bases). The V gene lost 0 bases and the J gene lost 3 bases, with 18 bases spanning the gap. This CDR3 is 16 amino acids long. Germline V CDR1 and CDR2: GTSNPN, SVGIG (reference sequence). The CDR3 sequence is CAWSVSWASEVYEQYF. The CDR3 DNA is TGTGCCTGGAGTGTATCGTGGGCTAGCGAAGTCTACGAGCAGTACTTC.

The V gene is TRBV6-5, the J gene TRBJ2-2; 7 bases match TRBD1. The germline V gene encodes CDR1 MNHEY and CDR2 SVGAGI. The length of the CDR3 is 13 residues. V shed 8 bases and J 7 bases; nucleotides not matched to a gene: 7. As DNA, the CDR3 is TGTGCCAGCCAGACAGGGATGATCGGGGAGCTGTTTTTT. The encoded protein is CASQTGMIGELFF.

The chain is built from TRBV7-2 and TRBJ2-5, with D tentatively TRBD1 (6 bases). V shed 0 bases and J shed 4 bases, with 9 bases lying between them. Germline CDR1 reads SGHTA; CDR2 reads FQGNSA. The CDR3 is 14 amino acids. The CDR3 is CASSLARGAETQYF. CDR3 in DNA: TGTGCCAGCAGCTTAGCCAGGGGTGCAGAGACCCAGTACTTC.

V usage is TRBV4-1 and J usage is TRBJ2-6; D perhaps matches TRBD1 (5 bases). Trimming cost V 1 base and J 10 bases, with 14 bases left between them. In germline, CDR1 is MGHRA, CDR2 YSYEKL. CDR3 length: 15 amino acids. In DNA form, the CDR3 reads TGCGCCAGCAGCCAAGTTGGTCAGGGTTTTAACGTCCTGACTTTC. Protein product: CASSQVGQGFNVLTF.

The chain uses TRBV5-1 and TRBJ2-7; TRBD1 agrees at 8 bases. Germline CDR1 is SGHRS and CDR2 is YFSETQ. V lost 0 bases, J lost 5 bases, and 7 bases stayed unmatched. This CDR3 has 15 residues. The CDR3 loop reads CASSLGWTGWDEQYF. CDR3 sequence (DNA): TGCGCCAGCAGCTTGGGATGGACAGGGTGGGACGAGCAGTACTTC.

V and J are TRBV6-5 and TRBJ2-3, with 10 bases identical to TRBD2. Losses at the gene ends were 0 bases for V and 6 bases for J; bases not matched to a gene: 6. Germline V lookup: CDR1 MNHEY, CDR2 SVGAGI. This CDR3 has 16 residues. The CDR3 here is CASSYSRGSGRDTQYF. The CDR3 DNA follows: TGTGCCAGCAGTTACTCAAGGGGTAGCGGGAGGGATACGCAGTATTTT.

This clone was recorded a few times. V usage is TRBV10-3 and J usage is TRBJ2-1; no firm D call. The ends were cut back, 3 bases at V and 5 bases at J, with 5 bases in the middle. This CDR3 spans 12 amino acids. The germline CDR1 and CDR2 sequences are ENHRY and SYGVKD. In nucleotides, the CDR3 is TGTGCCATCAGTGATAAAAACAATGAGCAGTTCTTC. It translates to CAISDKNNEQFF.

V usage is TRBV5-1 and J usage is TRBJ2-5; 9 bases fit TRBD2. CDR3 length: 13 amino acids. Germline CDR1 is SGHRS and CDR2 is YFSETQ. With V trimmed by 4 bases and J by 5 bases, 3 bases remained unmatched. The CDR3 sequence is CASSLTSGETQYF. The CDR3, as DNA: TGCGCCAGCAGCCTCACTAGCGGGGAGACCCAGTACTTC.

The chain has TRBV7-9 and TRBJ2-7; D is undetermined. This CDR3 region has 10 residues. V was cut by 5 bases and J by 5 bases, with 4 bases left in between. Germline V gene sequence: CDR1 SEHNR, CDR2 FQNEAQ (reference sequence). CDR3 region: CASSPDEQYF. For the CDR3, the DNA is TGTGCCAGCAGCCCGGACGAGCAGTACTTC.

The rearrangement links TRBV18 to TRBJ2-1; D is ambiguous. CDR1 is KGHSH and CDR2 is LQKENI in the germline V gene. V was shortened by 3 bases and J by 2 bases, with 11 bases between the two germline ends. CDR3 size: 15 residues. The CDR3 loop reads CASSPGSSTYNEQFF. In DNA, the CDR3 is TGTGCCAGCTCACCGGGCAGTTCCACCTACAATGAGCAGTTCTTC.

V gene TRBV19 combines with J gene TRBJ2-5, with 7 bases aligning to TRBD1. Per the germline V gene, CDR1 is LNHDA and CDR2 is SQIVND (reference sequence). The CDR3 covers 13 residues. The V gene end was trimmed by 4 bases and the J gene end by 10 bases; junction bases not matched to a gene: 9. The CDR3 nucleotides read TGTGCCAGTAGTAGAGACAGGGTTGGTGGCCAGTACTTC. Translating gives CASSRDRVGGQYF.

The chain employs TRBV13 and TRBJ2-2, with TRBD2 as a possible D gene (5 bases). Germline lookup yields CDR1 PRHDT and CDR2 FYEKMQ (reference sequence). The ends were cut back, 9 bases at V and 1 base at J, with 12 bases in the middle. The CDR3 consists of 14 residues. This chain's CDR3 is CASKRALNTGELFF. The CDR3 DNA is TGTGCCAGTAAGAGGGCCCTGAACACCGGGGAGCTGTTTTTT.